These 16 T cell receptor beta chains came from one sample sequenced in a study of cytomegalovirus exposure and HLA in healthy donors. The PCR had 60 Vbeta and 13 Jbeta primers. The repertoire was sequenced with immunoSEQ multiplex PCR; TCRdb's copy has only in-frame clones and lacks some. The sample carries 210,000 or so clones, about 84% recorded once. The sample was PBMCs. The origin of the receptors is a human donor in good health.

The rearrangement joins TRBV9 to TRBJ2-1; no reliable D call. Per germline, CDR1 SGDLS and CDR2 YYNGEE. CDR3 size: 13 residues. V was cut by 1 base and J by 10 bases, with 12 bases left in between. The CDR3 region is CASSVFARQEQFF. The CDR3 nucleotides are TGTGCCAGCAGCGTATTTGCGAGACAAGAGCAGTTCTTC.

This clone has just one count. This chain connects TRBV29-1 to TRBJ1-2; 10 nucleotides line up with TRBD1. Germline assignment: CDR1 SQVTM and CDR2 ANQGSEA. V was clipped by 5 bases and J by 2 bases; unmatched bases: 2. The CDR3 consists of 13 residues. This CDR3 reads CSVRQGANYGYTF. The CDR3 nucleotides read TGCAGCGTTAGACAGGGGGCCAACTATGGCTACACCTTC.

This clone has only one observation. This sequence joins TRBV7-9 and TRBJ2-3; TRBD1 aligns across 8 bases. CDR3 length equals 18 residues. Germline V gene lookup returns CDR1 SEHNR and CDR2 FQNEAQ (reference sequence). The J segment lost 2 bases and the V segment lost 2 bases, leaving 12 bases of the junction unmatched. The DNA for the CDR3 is TGTGCCAGCAGCTTACCGTTGGGACAGGTACCTCTCACAGATACGCAGTATTTT. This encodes CASSLPLGQVPLTDTQYF.

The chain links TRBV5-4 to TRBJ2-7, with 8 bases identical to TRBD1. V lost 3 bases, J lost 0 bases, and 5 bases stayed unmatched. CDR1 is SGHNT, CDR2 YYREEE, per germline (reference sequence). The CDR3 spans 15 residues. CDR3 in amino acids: CASSSPGQASYEQYF. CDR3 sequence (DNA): TGTGCCAGCAGCTCACCGGGACAGGCCTCCTACGAGCAGTACTTC.

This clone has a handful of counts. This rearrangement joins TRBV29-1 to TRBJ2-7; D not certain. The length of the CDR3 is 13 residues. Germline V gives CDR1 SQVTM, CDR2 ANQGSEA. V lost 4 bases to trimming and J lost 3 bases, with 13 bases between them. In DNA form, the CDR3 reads TGCAGCGTTGTTCGCGTGACTCTCTACGAGCAGTACTTC. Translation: CSVVRVTLYEQYF.

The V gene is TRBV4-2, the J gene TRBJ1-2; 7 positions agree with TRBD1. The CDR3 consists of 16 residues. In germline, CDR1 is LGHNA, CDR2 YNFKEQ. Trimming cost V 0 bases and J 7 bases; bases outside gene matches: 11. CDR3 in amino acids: CASSQEGGRGVGGYTF. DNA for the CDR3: TGTGCCAGCAGCCAAGAAGGGGGCCGAGGGGTCGGTGGCTACACCTTC.

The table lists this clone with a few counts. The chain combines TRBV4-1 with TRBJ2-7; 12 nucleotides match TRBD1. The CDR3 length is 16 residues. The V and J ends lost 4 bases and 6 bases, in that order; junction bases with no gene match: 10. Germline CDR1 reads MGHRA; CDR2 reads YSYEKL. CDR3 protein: CASSLQPGQGASEQYF. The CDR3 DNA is TGCGCCAGCAGCCTCCAGCCGGGACAGGGGGCCTCCGAGCAGTACTTC.

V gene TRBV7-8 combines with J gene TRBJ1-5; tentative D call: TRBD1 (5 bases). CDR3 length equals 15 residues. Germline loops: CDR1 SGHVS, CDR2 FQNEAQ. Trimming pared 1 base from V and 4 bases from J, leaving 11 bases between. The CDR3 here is CASSLGGVQNQPQHF. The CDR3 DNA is TGTGCCAGCAGCTTAGGGGGGGTACAAAATCAGCCCCAGCATTTT. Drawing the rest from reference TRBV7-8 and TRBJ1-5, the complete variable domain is GAGVSQSPRYKVAKRGQDVALRCDPISGHVSLFWYQQALGQGPEFLTYFQNEAQLDKSGLPSDRFFAERPEGSVSTLKIQRTQQEDSAVYLCASSLGGVQNQPQHFGDGTRLSIL.

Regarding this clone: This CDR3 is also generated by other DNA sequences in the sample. The CDR3 bases are TGTGCCAGCAGCGTAGGATTAGCGGGAGGCACAGATACGCAGTATTTT. It codes for CASSVGLAGGTDTQYF. The J gene is TRBJ2-3, the V gene TRBV9, with TRBD2 matching over 9 bases. CDR1 and CDR2 (germline): SGDLS, YYNGEE. The trim removed 0 bases at V and 1 base at J, leaving 3 bases unmatched. CDR3 length equals 16 residues.

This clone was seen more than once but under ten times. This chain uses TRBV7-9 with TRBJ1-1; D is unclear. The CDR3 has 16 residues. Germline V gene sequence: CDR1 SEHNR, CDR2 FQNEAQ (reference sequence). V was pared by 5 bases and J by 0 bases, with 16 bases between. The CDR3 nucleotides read TGTGCCAGCAGCCCGATATCGGTTCTTCTGAACACTGAAGCTTTCTTT. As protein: CASSPISVLLNTEAFF.

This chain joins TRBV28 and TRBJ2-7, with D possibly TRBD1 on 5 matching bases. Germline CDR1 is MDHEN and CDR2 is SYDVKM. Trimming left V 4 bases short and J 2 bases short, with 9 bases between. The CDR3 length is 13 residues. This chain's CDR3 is CASSSDTAYEQYF. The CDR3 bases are TGTGCCAGCAGTTCGGACACTGCCTACGAGCAGTACTTC. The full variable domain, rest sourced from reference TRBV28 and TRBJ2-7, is DVKVTQSSRYLVKRTGEKVFLECVQDMDHENMFWYRQDPGLGLRLIYFSYDVKMKEKGDIPEGYSVSREKKERFSLILESASTNQTSMYLCASSSDTAYEQYFGPGTRLTVT.

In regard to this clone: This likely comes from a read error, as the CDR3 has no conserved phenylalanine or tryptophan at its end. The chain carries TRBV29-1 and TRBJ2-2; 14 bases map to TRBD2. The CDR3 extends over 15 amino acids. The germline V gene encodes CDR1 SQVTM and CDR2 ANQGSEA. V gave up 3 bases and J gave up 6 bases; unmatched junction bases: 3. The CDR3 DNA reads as TGCAGCGTTGAGGGACTAGCGGGAGCGGCCGGGGAGCTGTTTTCT. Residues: CSVEGLAGAAGELFS.

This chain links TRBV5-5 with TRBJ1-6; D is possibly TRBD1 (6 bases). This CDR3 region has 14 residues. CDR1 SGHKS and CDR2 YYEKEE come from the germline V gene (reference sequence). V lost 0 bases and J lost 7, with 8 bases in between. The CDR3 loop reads CASSLAGQNSPLHF. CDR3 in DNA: TGTGCCAGCAGCTTGGCCGGACAGAATTCACCCCTCCACTTT.

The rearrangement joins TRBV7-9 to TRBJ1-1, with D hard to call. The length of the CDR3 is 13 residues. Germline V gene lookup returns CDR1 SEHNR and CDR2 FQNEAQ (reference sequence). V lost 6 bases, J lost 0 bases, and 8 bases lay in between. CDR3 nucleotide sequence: TGTGCCAGCAGTACCGACATGAACACTGAAGCTTTCTTT. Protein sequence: CASSTDMNTEAFF.

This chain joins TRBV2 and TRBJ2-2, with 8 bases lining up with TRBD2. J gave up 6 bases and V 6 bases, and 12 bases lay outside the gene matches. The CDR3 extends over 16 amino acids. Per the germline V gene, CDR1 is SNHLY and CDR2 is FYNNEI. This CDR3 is CASRGTSIQNAGELFF. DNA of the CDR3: TGTGCCAGCAGGGGGACTAGTATCCAAAACGCCGGGGAGCTGTTTTTT. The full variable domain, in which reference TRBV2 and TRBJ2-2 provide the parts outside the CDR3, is EPEVTQTPSHQVTQMGQEVILRCVPISNHLYFYWYRQILGQKVEFLVSFYNNEISEKSEIFDDQFSVERPDGSNFTLKIRSTKLEDSAMYFCASRGTSIQNAGELFFGEGSRLTVL.

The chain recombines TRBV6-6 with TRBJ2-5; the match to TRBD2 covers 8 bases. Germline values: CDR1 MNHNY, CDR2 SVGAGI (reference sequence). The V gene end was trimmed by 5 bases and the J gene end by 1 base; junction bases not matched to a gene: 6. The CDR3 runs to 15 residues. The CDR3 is CASSTGTSPQETQYF. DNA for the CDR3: TGTGCCAGCAGTACCGGGACTAGTCCCCAAGAGACCCAGTACTTC.